The entry that follows covers one T cell receptor beta chain sequence. This entry belongs to a study of CDR3 diversity in severe acne. TCRdb passed the PCR reads through MiXCR, listing each CDR3 protein once. Of about 98,000 distinct CDR3 sequences listed, approximately 47% were seen once; the top ten hold over 10%. Trimming cost V 4 bases and J 0 bases; bases outside gene matches: 6. The CDR3 spans 16 residues. Germline V gene sequence: CDR1 MGHDK, CDR2 SYGVNS. Sequenced sample: blood. The chain recombines TRBV25-1 with TRBJ2-3, with 8 bases identical to TRBD2. The sequence derives from a male donor with acne. CDR3 coding DNA: TGTGCCAGCAGTGGCACTAGCGGAGAAAGCACAGATACGCAGTATTTT. Translated, it gives CASSGTSGESTDTQYF.